These 28 T cell receptor beta chains originate from one sample sequenced in a study of T-cell memory formation after mild COVID-19 (dated by TCRdb to about 2021). Library preparation used 5' RACE. TCRdb records Illumina NovaSeq 6000 as the sequencer. TCRdb applied fastp at Q25 and MiXCR to the public reads, then kept only in-frame beta chains. Rows merge per CDR3 protein into single entries with the most common DNA and genes. In all, the sample holds roughly 480,000 distinct CDR3 sequences, and around a quarter of those were seen once. The ten largest make up approximately 12% of the sample. Sequenced: PBMCs or a T cell subset sorted from them (not recorded which). These receptor sequences come from an adult woman who had mild COVID-19 (a few samples of this study predate the infection). The sample titles of this study are shuffled in the database, so cell type and time point are left out; the donor was told from shared clones.

The V and J genes are TRBV5-5 and TRBJ1-2, with TRBD1 identical over 9 bases. Germline CDR1 SGHKS, CDR2 YYEKEE (reference sequence). Germline trimming cut 2 bases from V and 2 bases from J; bases unmatched to any gene: 1. The CDR3 length is 14 residues. The CDR3 DNA follows: TGTGCCAGCAGCTTCGGGACAGGGAACTATGGCTACACCTTC. This gives the protein CASSFGTGNYGYTF.

The sample holds a few counts of this clonotype. This chain connects TRBV28 to TRBJ1-3; D gene ambiguous. This CDR3 has 15 amino acids. CDR1 MDHEN and CDR2 SYDVKM come from the germline V gene. V dropped 1 base and J dropped 8 bases, with 15 bases sitting between them. In DNA form, the CDR3 reads TGTGCCAGCAGTTTATCCCTCTTCACGGGAGACACCATATATTTT. It yields the protein CASSLSLFTGDTIYF.

This clonotype has just a few counts. The chain employs TRBV5-1 and TRBJ2-7, with a possible D match to TRBD2 (6 bases). The CDR3 runs 13 residues. The germline gives CDR1 SGHRS, CDR2 YFSETQ. Trimming left V 4 bases short and J 3 bases short, with 11 bases between. The chain's CDR3 is CASSGGLNYEQYF. The CDR3 coding sequence is TGCGCCAGCAGCGGGGGACTGAACTACGAGCAGTACTTC. The full variable domain, its missing parts supplied by reference TRBV5-1 and TRBJ2-7, is KAGVTQTPRYLIKTRGQQVTLSCSPISGHRSVSWYQQTPGQGLQFLFEYFSETQRNKGNFPGRFSGRQFSNSRSEMNVSTLELGDSALYLCASSGGLNYEQYFGPGTRLTVT.

CDR3 sequence: CASSLARGTEGALNTGELFF. The CDR3 DNA follows: TGTGCCAGCAGCTTAGCCCGGGGCACGGAAGGGGCGTTGAACACCGGGGAGCTGTTTTTT. The V and J genes are TRBV11-2 and TRBJ2-2; tentatively, D is TRBD1 or TRBD2 (5 bases each). Germline V gene data show CDR1 as SGHAT and CDR2 as FQNNGV. V was pared by 1 base and J by 1 base, with 22 bases between. The CDR3 sequence is 20 residues long.

This clonotype was seen a handful of times. The gene calls are TRBV2 and TRBJ2-2; a possible D gene is TRBD1 (5 bases). The CDR3 covers 14 residues. Trimming removed 5 bases at V and 5 bases at J, with 12 bases between. Looked up from germline, CDR1 is SNHLY and CDR2 is FYNNEI. The CDR3 coding sequence is TGTGCCAGCAGTCGCATCAGGGAAACCGGGGAGCTGTTTTTT. Translated, it gives CASSRIRETGELFF.

The rearrangement links TRBV5-1 to TRBJ1-1; D might be TRBD1 (5 bases). The CDR3 consists of 14 residues. Germline V gene sequence: CDR1 SGHRS, CDR2 YFSETQ. V gave up 6 bases and J gave up 11 bases, with 23 bases separating them. DNA of the CDR3: TGCGCCAGCACCGCAGGGAGCTTGTCTTCGGGTGCTTTCTTT. Translated: CASTAGSLSSGAFF.

The table lists this clonotype with many counts. This chain connects TRBV5-8 to TRBJ2-1; D may be TRBD1 or TRBD2 (5 bases each). V lost 4 bases and J lost 1, with 6 bases in between. The CDR3 is 13 amino acids. The germline gives CDR1 SGHTS, CDR2 YDEGEE. The CDR3 reads CASSGGSYNEQFF. In DNA, the CDR3 is TGTGCCAGCAGCGGGGGATCCTACAATGAGCAGTTCTTC. Together with reference TRBV5-8 and TRBJ2-1, the CDR3 gives the full variable domain: EAGVTQSPTHLIKTRGQQATLRCSPISGHTSVYWYQQALGLGLQFLLWYDEGEERNRGNFPPRFSGRQFPNYSSELNVNALELEDSALYLCASSGGSYNEQFFGPGTRLTVL.

This clonotype was found a few times. V gene TRBV12-3 or TRBV12-4 combines with J gene TRBJ2-7, with D tentatively TRBD2 (7 bases). Trimming removed 0 bases from V and 5 bases from J, with 8 bases in between. The CDR3 runs 13 residues. The CDR3 bases are TGTGCCAGCAGTTTAGCAGGGGGGGACGAGCAGTACTTC. Amino acid sequence: CASSLAGGDEQYF.

The V and J genes are TRBV25-1 and TRBJ1-1; D gene uncertain. CDR1 is MGHDK and CDR2 is SYGVNS in the germline V gene. Trimming took off 3 bases at V and 1 base at J, with 12 bases between the two ends. The CDR3 spans 15 residues. The DNA of the CDR3 is TGTGCCAGCAGTGAGTCTAAGGACGCGAACACTGAAGCTTTCTTT. Amino acids: CASSESKDANTEAFF.

The chain couples TRBV13 to TRBJ2-3; the D gene is possibly TRBD2 (6 bases). The CDR3 totals 14 residues. The V end was cut by 1 base, the J end by 5 bases, with 10 bases between. From germline, CDR1 is PRHDT and CDR2 FYEKMQ (reference sequence). The CDR3, as DNA: TGTGCCAGCAGCTTAGAGTCGGGGGAAGATACGCAGTATTTT. Translating gives CASSLESGEDTQYF. The whole variable domain, remainder taken from reference TRBV13 and TRBJ2-3, is AAGVIQSPRHLIKEKRETATLKCYPIPRHDTVYWYQQGPGQDPQFLISFYEKMQSDKGSIPDRFSAQQFSDYHSELNMSSLELGDSALYFCASSLESGEDTQYFGPGTRLTVL.

The sample holds a few counts of this clonotype. One junction end does not reproduce the germline sequence, and a read error may be involved. V usage is TRBV19 and J usage is TRBJ2-3; 13 positions match TRBD2. Germline V lookup: CDR1 LNHDA, CDR2 SQIVND (reference sequence). The CDR3 runs 12 residues. CDR3 sequence reads: CASNTGLAGAVF. The CDR3 coding sequence is TGTGCCAGTAATACAGGACTAGCGGGGGCCGTTTTC. The whole variable domain, filled in from reference TRBV19 and TRBJ2-3, reads DGGITQSPKYLFRKEGQNVTLSCEQNLNHDAMYWYRQDPGQGLRLIYYSQIVNDFQKGDIAEGYSVSREKKESFPLTVTSAQKNPTAFYLCASNTGLAGAVFGPGTRLTVL.

The table lists this clonotype with a few counts. The chain employs TRBV4-2 and TRBJ2-7; 9 nucleotides agree with TRBD2. Unmatched junction bases numbered 6, after V lost 1 base and J lost 5 bases. The CDR3 covers 15 residues. CDR1 and CDR2 from the germline V gene are LGHNA and YNFKEQ. The CDR3, as DNA: TGTGCCAGCAGCCAAGCGATAGCGGGAGTGGACGAGCAGTACTTC. Amino acid sequence: CASSQAIAGVDEQYF.

The chain uses TRBV6-5 and TRBJ1-2; 9 bases are shared with TRBD1. Germline CDR1 reads MNHEY; CDR2 reads SVGAGI. The CDR3 contains 14 residues. The V gene end was trimmed by 6 bases and the J gene end by 8 bases; junction bases not matched to a gene: 10. Written as DNA, the CDR3 is TGTGCCAGCAGACTACCGGGACAGGGCTTCGGCTACACCTTC. It is translated as CASRLPGQGFGYTF.

This clonotype was seen only a few times. The rearrangement joins TRBV20-1 to TRBJ1-1; D is ambiguous. Germline V lookup: CDR1 DFQATT, CDR2 SNEGSKA (reference sequence). The CDR3 covers 13 residues. The V end lost 5 bases, the J end lost 1 base, and 11 bases lay between the germline ends. The CDR3 loop reads CSAGSHANTEAFF. CDR3 DNA sequence: TGCAGTGCTGGGAGCCATGCGAACACTGAAGCTTTCTTT.

V gene TRBV6-6 combines with J gene TRBJ2-1; TRBD1 aligns across 10 bases. J was trimmed by 6 bases and V by 7 bases; bases with no gene match: 3. The CDR3 runs 13 residues. Germline CDR1 reads MNHNY; CDR2 reads SVGAGI (reference sequence). In nucleotides, the CDR3 is TGTGCCAGCACGGACAGGGGGGGCAATGAGCAGTTCTTC. Residues: CASTDRGGNEQFF.

The table lists this clonotype with a few counts. This rearrangement joins TRBV3-1 to TRBJ2-7; D might be TRBD2 (6 bases). Per germline, CDR1 LGHDT and CDR2 YNNKEL (reference sequence). The CDR3 length is 16 residues. The germline V and J ends were trimmed by 4 bases and 0 bases, with 16 bases remaining between them. CDR3 bases: TGTGCCAGCAGCCTTTACCCGGACGGGAGCTCCTACGAGCAGTACTTC. Translation: CASSLYPDGSSYEQYF.

The sample holds a few counts of this clonotype. The V gene is TRBV5-1, the J gene TRBJ1-1, with TRBD1 matching over 8 bases. CDR3 length: 15 residues. V dropped 2 bases and J dropped 1; count of bases not matched to a gene: 4. Germline V gene lookup returns CDR1 SGHRS and CDR2 YFSETQ. The CDR3 sequence is CASSFGQGANTEAFF. The CDR3 DNA is TGCGCCAGCAGCTTCGGACAGGGTGCGAACACTGAAGCTTTCTTT.

This clonotype was observed a handful of times. V is TRBV7-3 and J is TRBJ2-1, with 8 bases aligning to TRBD1. This CDR3 comprises 16 residues. V was pared by 5 bases and J by 5 bases, with 11 bases of the junction left unmatched. Germline CDR1 SGHTA, CDR2 FQGTGA. The CDR3 region has the DNA TGTGCCAGCAGCCCCGGAGGCAGGGGGCGTAACAATGAGCAGTTCTTC. Translation gives CASSPGGRGRNNEQFF.

This clonotype was recorded a few times. This rearrangement joins TRBV5-1 to TRBJ1-6; D unresolved. With 1 base removed from V and 6 bases from J, the gap between germline ends came to 17 bases. This CDR3 has 17 amino acids. In germline, CDR1 is SGHRS, CDR2 YFSETQ. The CDR3 nucleotides are TGCGCCAGCAGCTTGTCGGTCGGGGAACCACCTAATTCACCCCTCCACTTT. Encoded protein: CASSLSVGEPPNSPLHF.

This chain links TRBV11-3 with TRBJ2-2, with 8 bases lining up with TRBD2. This CDR3 contains 17 residues. Germline loops: CDR1 SGHNT, CDR2 YENEEA. The ends lost 5 bases at V and 3 bases at J; junction bases unmatched: 11. CDR3 protein: CASSPGEGTRHTGELFF. The CDR3 DNA reads as TGTGCCAGCAGCCCCGGGGAGGGGACTAGGCACACCGGGGAGCTGTTTTTT.

The chain uses TRBV6-5 and TRBJ1-1; the D is unclear. CDR1 is MNHEY and CDR2 is SVGAGI in the germline V gene. This CDR3 spans 14 amino acids. The V end lost 2 bases, the J end lost 5 bases, and 12 bases lay between the germline ends. For the CDR3, the DNA is TGTGCCAGCAGTTACGGTGGTGGAGGGACTGAAGCTTTCTTT. Amino acids: CASSYGGGGTEAFF.

This clonotype showed up many times. The chain couples TRBV7-2 to TRBJ1-1, with D possibly matching TRBD1 (6 bases). The CDR3 contains 16 residues. Between the trimmed V and J ends, which lost 6 bases and 1 base, there was a span of 18 bases. The germline gives CDR1 SGHTA, CDR2 FQGNSA. The DNA for the CDR3 is TGTGCCAGCAGGCAGGACAGTAGCGGGGCGAACACTGAAGCTTTCTTT. Translated: CASRQDSSGANTEAFF.

In its sample, this clonotype was seen a few times. This chain joins TRBV29-1 and TRBJ2-2; 9 bases match TRBD2. V was pared by 3 bases and J by 6 bases, with 5 bases of the junction left unmatched. Germline CDR1 reads SQVTM; CDR2 reads ANQGSEA. This CDR3 comprises 14 residues. The CDR3 sequence is CSVEPSGKPGELFF. Here the CDR3 DNA reads TGCAGCGTTGAGCCTAGCGGGAAACCCGGGGAGCTGTTTTTT.

The rearrangement links TRBV20-1 to TRBJ2-7; D call uncertain. CDR1 DFQATT and CDR2 SNEGSKA come from the germline V gene (reference sequence). This CDR3 is 15 amino acids long. Trimming shortened V by 0 bases and J by 4 bases, and 16 bases separated the two germline ends. In DNA form, the CDR3 reads TGCAGTGCTAGAGATTGGAATTGGCCAGATTACGAGCAGTACTTC. It is translated as CSARDWNWPDYEQYF.

The sample holds a few counts of this clonotype. This chain links TRBV20-1 with TRBJ2-6, with no clear D. The CDR3 is made up of 14 amino acids. Trimming cost V 5 bases and J 2 bases, with 10 bases left between them. Germline V gene data show CDR1 as DFQATT and CDR2 as SNEGSKA (reference sequence). The CDR3 is CSASSAAGANVLTF. As DNA, the CDR3 is TGCAGTGCTTCCAGTGCGGCTGGGGCCAACGTCCTGACTTTC.

This clonotype was counted a few times. The chain recombines TRBV20-1 with TRBJ1-1; perhaps TRBD1 as D (5 bases). Trimming left V 5 bases short and J 0 bases short, with 7 bases between. The CDR3 has 12 amino acids. The germline V gene encodes CDR1 DFQATT and CDR2 SNEGSKA (reference sequence). CDR3 residues: CSASTVNTEAFF. In DNA form, the CDR3 reads TGCAGTGCTTCGACAGTGAACACTGAAGCTTTCTTT.

The J gene is TRBJ2-6, the V gene TRBV5-1, with D hard to call. The CDR3 is made up of 15 amino acids. Germline lookup yields CDR1 SGHRS and CDR2 YFSETQ. V lost 1 base to trimming and J lost 2 bases, with 7 bases between them. CDR3 in DNA: TGCGCCAGCAGCTTGACGGCAGCTGGGGCCAACGTCCTGACTTTC. Its protein is CASSLTAAGANVLTF. Combining the CDR3 with reference TRBV5-1 and TRBJ2-6 gives the whole variable domain KAGVTQTPRYLIKTRGQQVTLSCSPISGHRSVSWYQQTPGQGLQFLFEYFSETQRNKGNFPGRFSGRQFSNSRSEMNVSTLELGDSALYLCASSLTAAGANVLTFGAGSRLTVL.

The chain couples TRBV10-3 to TRBJ2-2; D gene uncertain. This CDR3 spans 17 amino acids. Trimming pared 3 bases from V and 8 bases from J, leaving 22 bases between. The V gene's germline CDR1 is ENHRY and CDR2 SYGVKD. The CDR3: CAISDSGTEAVAGELFF. CDR3 nucleotide sequence: TGTGCCATCAGTGATTCTGGAACTGAGGCAGTGGCTGGGGAGCTGTTTTTT.